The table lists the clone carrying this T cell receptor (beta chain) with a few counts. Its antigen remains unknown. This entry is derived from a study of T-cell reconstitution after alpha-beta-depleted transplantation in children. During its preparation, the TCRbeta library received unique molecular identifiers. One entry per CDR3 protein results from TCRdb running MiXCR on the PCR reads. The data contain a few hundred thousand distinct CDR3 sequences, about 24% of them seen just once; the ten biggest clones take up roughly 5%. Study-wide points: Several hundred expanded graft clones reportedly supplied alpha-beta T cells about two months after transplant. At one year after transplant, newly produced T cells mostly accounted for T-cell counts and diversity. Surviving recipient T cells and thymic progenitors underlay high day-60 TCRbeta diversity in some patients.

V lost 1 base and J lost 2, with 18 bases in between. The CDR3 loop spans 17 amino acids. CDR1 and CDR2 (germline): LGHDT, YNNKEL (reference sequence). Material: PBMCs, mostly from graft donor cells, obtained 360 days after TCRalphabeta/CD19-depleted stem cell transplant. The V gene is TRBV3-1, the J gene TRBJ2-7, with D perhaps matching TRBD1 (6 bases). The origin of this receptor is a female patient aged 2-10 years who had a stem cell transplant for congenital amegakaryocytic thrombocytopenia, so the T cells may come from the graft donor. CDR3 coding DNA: TGTGCCAGCAGCCAAGGCCTACAGGGAATCGACACCTACGAGCAGTACTTC. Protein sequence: CASSQGLQGIDTYEQYF.